A single sample gave rise to the 28 T cell receptor beta chains below, sequenced in a study of T cell responses to AZD1222 COVID-19 vaccine. Generated by immunoSEQ multiplex PCR, the TCRdb table keeps only in-frame clones and is missing some. The sample carries 75,000 to 100,000 clones, over 85% recorded once. The sample in question was peripheral blood, obtained on day 0 of AZD1222 vaccination. The receptor set was obtained from an adult in good health.

The J gene is TRBJ1-1, the V gene TRBV18, with D hard to call. Deletions cut 7 bases from V and 6 bases from J, with 24 bases between. CDR1 and CDR2 from the germline V gene are KGHSH and LQKENI. This CDR3 has 16 amino acids. Here the CDR3 DNA reads TGTGCCAGCTTACCCTCATTGACGCAAGGAATCCCTGAAGCTTTCTTT. Amino acids: CASLPSLTQGIPEAFF.

The chain employs TRBV28 and TRBJ2-1, with TRBD1 as a possible D gene (6 bases). CDR3 length equals 14 residues. Germline V gene sequence: CDR1 MDHEN, CDR2 SYDVKM. Deletions cut 4 bases from V and 4 bases from J, with 11 bases between. The CDR3: CASSWDNQYNEQFF. The CDR3 nucleotides read TGTGCCAGCAGTTGGGACAACCAATACAATGAGCAGTTCTTC.

This rearrangement joins TRBV9 to TRBJ1-4; D gene uncertain. The germline V gene has CDR1 SGDLS and CDR2 YYNGEE. This CDR3 has 15 residues. V dropped 0 bases and J dropped 4 bases, with 10 bases sitting between them. CDR3 loop: CASSVVSGFNEKLFF. DNA for the CDR3: TGTGCCAGCAGCGTAGTATCGGGTTTTAATGAAAAACTGTTTTTT.

The chain couples TRBV30 to TRBJ2-2, with a tentative D call TRBD1 (6 bases). Germline lookup yields CDR1 GTSNPN and CDR2 SVGIG (reference sequence). CDR3 length: 12 residues. V shed 3 bases and J shed 6 bases, with 8 bases lying between them. The DNA for the CDR3 is TGTGCCTGGAGATCAGGGGCCGGGGAGCTGTTTTTT. Translation: CAWRSGAGELFF.

V gene TRBV10-1 combines with J gene TRBJ2-1; D gene uncertain. This CDR3 spans 15 amino acids. The germline V gene encodes CDR1 WNHNN and CDR2 SYGVQD (reference sequence). V was clipped by 8 bases and J by 0 bases, with 14 bases between them. The CDR3 DNA follows: TGCGCCAGCCTTGTAGTAGACATCTCCTACAATGAGCAGTTCTTC. Its protein product is CASLVVDISYNEQFF.

Turning to this clone: One end of the junction is discordant with germline, which a read error may explain. The chain joins TRBV7-7 to TRBJ1-2; unclear D gene. Germline V gene sequence: CDR1 SSHAT, CDR2 FNYEAQ (reference sequence). This CDR3 comprises 12 residues. CDR3 sequence reads: CASSFCGYGYTF. Here the CDR3 DNA reads TGTGCTAGCAGCTTTTGCGGCTATGGCTACACCTTC.

The genes are TRBV12-5 and TRBJ1-1, with D hard to call. Looked up from germline, CDR1 is LGHNT and CDR2 is FRNRAP. The CDR3 runs to 12 residues. Trimming cost V 4 bases and J 0 bases, with 3 bases left between them. The CDR3 DNA reads as TGTGCTAGTGGTTCGGTGAACACTGAAGCTTTCTTT. Residues: CASGSVNTEAFF. Full variable domain (missing parts from reference TRBV12-5 and TRBJ1-1): DARVTQTPRHKVTEMGQEVTMRCQPILGHNTVFWYRQTMMQGLELLAYFRNRAPLDDSGMPKDRFSAEMPDATLATLKIQPSEPRDSAVYFCASGSVNTEAFFGQGTRLTVV.

This clone came up a few times. The chain carries TRBV12-5 and TRBJ1-2; maybe TRBD1 (6 bases). The V end was cut by 1 base, the J end by 8 bases, with 17 bases between. This CDR3 comprises 15 residues. CDR1 and CDR2 (germline): LGHNT, FRNRAP. CDR3 loop: CASGLAPLGGSGYTF. The CDR3 bases are TGTGCTAGTGGTTTGGCACCCCTAGGGGGGTCCGGCTACACCTTC.

The CDR3 reads CASSRNRGQGNEKLFF. The DNA for the CDR3 is TGCGCCAGCAGCCGTAACCGGGGACAGGGTAATGAAAAACTGTTTTTT. The V gene is TRBV5-1, the J gene TRBJ1-4; the match to TRBD1 covers 9 bases. The germline CDR1 and CDR2 sequences are SGHRS and YFSETQ. This CDR3 is built from 16 residues. J gave up 4 bases and V 4 bases, and 8 bases lay outside the gene matches.

The table lists this clone with a few counts. The chain uses TRBV7-9 and TRBJ2-2; D call uncertain. Between the trimmed V and J ends, which lost 2 bases and 1 base, there was a span of 11 bases. Germline lookup yields CDR1 SEHNR and CDR2 FQNEAQ (reference sequence). CDR3 length: 16 residues. The CDR3 nucleotides are TGTGCCAGCAGCTTACATTCACTCCTGAACACCGGGGAGCTGTTTTTT. This encodes CASSLHSLLNTGELFF.

The chain has TRBV28 and TRBJ2-7; 10 positions agree with TRBD2. The CDR3 runs 16 residues. V lost 8 bases to trimming and J lost 2 bases; unmatched junction nucleotides: 12. Germline V gene data show CDR1 as MDHEN and CDR2 as SYDVKM. The CDR3 spells CASPPSSGRAAYEQYF. DNA of the CDR3: TGTGCCAGCCCCCCCTCCAGCGGGAGGGCCGCCTACGAGCAGTACTTC.

The chain links TRBV11-2 to TRBJ2-7; the match to TRBD1 covers 11 bases. Per the germline V gene, CDR1 is SGHAT and CDR2 is FQNNGV. J lost 4 bases, V lost 2 bases, and 7 bases had no gene match. The CDR3 has 16 amino acids. CDR3 nucleotides: TGTGCCAGCAGCTTAAGGTTCGGGACAGGGGGGTACGAGCAGTACTTC. It yields the protein CASSLRFGTGGYEQYF.

This chain joins TRBV24-1 and TRBJ2-5; D may match TRBD1 or TRBD2 (5 bases each). CDR3 size: 12 residues. The germline V and J ends were trimmed by 5 bases and 6 bases, with 9 bases remaining between them. The germline V gene encodes CDR1 KGHDR and CDR2 SFDVKD. CDR3 in amino acids: CATSAQGQTQYF. CDR3 in DNA: TGTGCCACCAGTGCCCAGGGACAGACCCAGTACTTC.

The V gene is TRBV10-1, the J gene TRBJ1-5, with TRBD1 identical over 10 bases. The junction had 7 bases not matched to a gene; V was cut back by 7 bases and J by 4 bases. Germline CDR1 is WNHNN and CDR2 is SYGVQD (reference sequence). CDR3 length: 15 amino acids. This chain's CDR3 is CASIPGTGENQPQHF. Written as DNA, the CDR3 is TGCGCCAGCATCCCCGGGACAGGGGAAAATCAGCCCCAGCATTTT.

This rearrangement joins TRBV7-9 to TRBJ1-1; D is ambiguous. CDR1 and CDR2 from the germline V gene are SEHNR and FQNEAQ (reference sequence). Trimming took off 3 bases at V and 1 base at J, with 9 bases between the two ends. The CDR3 has 14 residues. This CDR3 is CASSFSGGNTEAFF. As DNA, the CDR3 is TGTGCCAGCAGCTTTTCCGGCGGGAACACTGAAGCTTTCTTT.

DNA of the CDR3: TGTGCCAGCCGAACCGAGGAGCGAAATAGCAATCAGCCCCAGCATTTT. Amino acids: CASRTEERNSNQPQHF. The V gene is TRBV19, the J gene TRBJ1-5; D remains unclear. CDR3 length equals 16 residues. Germline V CDR1 and CDR2: LNHDA, SQIVND (reference sequence). V was trimmed by 9 bases and J by 0 bases, leaving 18 bases between them.

This chain's CDR3 is CSAGTYEQYF. The DNA for the CDR3 is TGCAGTGCAGGTACCTACGAGCAGTACTTC. The V gene is TRBV20-1, the J gene TRBJ2-7; the D is unclear. The germline gives CDR1 DFQATT, CDR2 SNEGSKA (reference sequence). Deletions cut 6 bases from V and 2 bases from J, with 5 bases between. The CDR3 has 10 residues.

V is TRBV28 and J is TRBJ1-1; 11 bases map to TRBD1. CDR1 MDHEN and CDR2 SYDVKM come from the germline V gene. There are 15 residues in the CDR3. The trim removed 1 base at V and 12 bases at J, leaving 10 bases unmatched. CDR3: CASSLSGMDRGLTFF. CDR3 coding DNA: TGTGCCAGCAGTTTATCGGGAATGGACAGGGGGCTTACTTTCTTT.

The genes are TRBV3-1 (or the pseudogene TRBV3-2) and TRBJ2-3, with 7 bases matching TRBD1. This CDR3 contains 15 residues. V was pared by 4 bases and J by 5 bases, with 9 bases of the junction left unmatched. CDR1 and CDR2 from the germline V gene are LGHDT and YNNKEL (reference sequence). The CDR3 region is CASSPLGPGGDTQYF. The CDR3 DNA reads TGTGCCAGCAGCCCCTTGGGCCCAGGGGGAGATACGCAGTATTTT.

V usage is TRBV3-1 (or the pseudogene TRBV3-2) and J usage is TRBJ2-1; 9 bases agree with TRBD1. Germline CDR1 reads LGHDT; CDR2 reads YNNKEL (reference sequence). The CDR3 totals 16 residues. The V and J ends lost 7 bases and 9 bases, in that order; junction bases with no gene match: 16. CDR3 region: CASTRFPGQGLGEQFF. In DNA, the CDR3 is TGTGCCAGCACTCGATTCCCGGGACAGGGTTTAGGTGAGCAGTTCTTC.

The V gene is TRBV5-1, the J gene TRBJ1-2, with TRBD1 identical over 8 bases. V trimming: 3 bases; J trimming: 7 bases; junction bases outside the gene matches: 2. Germline CDR1 and CDR2: SGHRS and YFSETQ. This CDR3 contains 12 residues. CDR3 residues: CASSWDRSGYTF. The CDR3 coding sequence is TGCGCCAGCAGCTGGGACAGGTCTGGCTACACCTTC.

The rearrangement uses TRBV12-5 and TRBJ2-1; 8 nucleotides line up with TRBD1. The CDR3 totals 15 residues. J lost 5 bases, V lost 4 bases, and 7 bases had no gene match. The germline CDR1 and CDR2 sequences are LGHNT and FRNRAP. CDR3 sequence: CASGWTGILNNEQFF. DNA of the CDR3: TGTGCTAGTGGTTGGACAGGGATCCTAAACAATGAGCAGTTCTTC. The whole variable domain, filled in from reference TRBV12-5 and TRBJ2-1, reads DARVTQTPRHKVTEMGQEVTMRCQPILGHNTVFWYRQTMMQGLELLAYFRNRAPLDDSGMPKDRFSAEMPDATLATLKIQPSEPRDSAVYFCASGWTGILNNEQFFGPGTRLTVL.

This clone has a single count. The gene calls are TRBV3-1 (or the pseudogene TRBV3-2) and TRBJ2-3, with D tentatively TRBD1 or TRBD2 (5 bases each). V lost 5 bases and J 5 bases, leaving 20 bases between the germline ends. From germline, CDR1 is LGHDT and CDR2 YNNKEL (reference sequence). The CDR3 totals 16 residues. CDR3 nucleotides: TGTGCCAGCAGCAAGGAAACGGGGCTTTTCGGAGATACGCAGTATTTT. Amino acid sequence: CASSKETGLFGDTQYF.

The rearrangement links TRBV5-1 to TRBJ1-1; TRBD1 might be the D (6 bases). Germline lookup yields CDR1 SGHRS and CDR2 YFSETQ. Trimming took off 4 bases at V and 4 bases at J, with 14 bases between the two ends. CDR3 length: 14 amino acids. The CDR3 DNA sequence: TGCGCCAGCAGCACTACAGGGAGCACCACTGAAGCTTTCTTT. Translating gives CASSTTGSTTEAFF.

This chain joins TRBV5-1 and TRBJ1-2; D gene unclear. The germline V gene has CDR1 SGHRS and CDR2 YFSETQ. The ends were cut back, 0 bases at V and 5 bases at J, with 8 bases in the middle. There are 13 residues in the CDR3. DNA for the CDR3: TGCGCCAGCAGCTTGGGTGGAGAGTATGGCTACACCTTC. It yields the protein CASSLGGEYGYTF.

The chain combines TRBV2 with TRBJ1-2; perhaps TRBD1 as D (6 bases). This CDR3 has 13 amino acids. The ends were cut back, 5 bases at V and 3 bases at J, with 10 bases in the middle. CDR1 and CDR2 (germline): SNHLY, FYNNEI. The CDR3 DNA is TGTGCCAGCAGTTACAGGGAGGACTATGGCTACACCTTC. This encodes CASSYREDYGYTF.

V usage is TRBV19 and J usage is TRBJ1-5, with D possibly TRBD1 on 6 matching bases. The germline V gene has CDR1 LNHDA and CDR2 SQIVND (reference sequence). The CDR3 contains 14 residues. The V end was cut by 8 bases, the J end by 1 base, with 12 bases between. The DNA for the CDR3 is TGTGCCAGTGGGGGGACAACGAGCAATCAGCCCCAGCATTTT. Its translation is CASGGTTSNQPQHF.

The CDR3 DNA sequence: TGTGCCAGTAGGATACAGGGGTCTACCGGGGAGCTGTTTTTT. It encodes CASRIQGSTGELFF. The chain recombines TRBV19 with TRBJ2-2; 7 bases fit TRBD1. The CDR3 loop spans 14 amino acids. Germline trimming cut 6 bases from V and 5 bases from J; bases unmatched to any gene: 6. Germline CDR1 and CDR2: LNHDA and SQIVND (reference sequence).